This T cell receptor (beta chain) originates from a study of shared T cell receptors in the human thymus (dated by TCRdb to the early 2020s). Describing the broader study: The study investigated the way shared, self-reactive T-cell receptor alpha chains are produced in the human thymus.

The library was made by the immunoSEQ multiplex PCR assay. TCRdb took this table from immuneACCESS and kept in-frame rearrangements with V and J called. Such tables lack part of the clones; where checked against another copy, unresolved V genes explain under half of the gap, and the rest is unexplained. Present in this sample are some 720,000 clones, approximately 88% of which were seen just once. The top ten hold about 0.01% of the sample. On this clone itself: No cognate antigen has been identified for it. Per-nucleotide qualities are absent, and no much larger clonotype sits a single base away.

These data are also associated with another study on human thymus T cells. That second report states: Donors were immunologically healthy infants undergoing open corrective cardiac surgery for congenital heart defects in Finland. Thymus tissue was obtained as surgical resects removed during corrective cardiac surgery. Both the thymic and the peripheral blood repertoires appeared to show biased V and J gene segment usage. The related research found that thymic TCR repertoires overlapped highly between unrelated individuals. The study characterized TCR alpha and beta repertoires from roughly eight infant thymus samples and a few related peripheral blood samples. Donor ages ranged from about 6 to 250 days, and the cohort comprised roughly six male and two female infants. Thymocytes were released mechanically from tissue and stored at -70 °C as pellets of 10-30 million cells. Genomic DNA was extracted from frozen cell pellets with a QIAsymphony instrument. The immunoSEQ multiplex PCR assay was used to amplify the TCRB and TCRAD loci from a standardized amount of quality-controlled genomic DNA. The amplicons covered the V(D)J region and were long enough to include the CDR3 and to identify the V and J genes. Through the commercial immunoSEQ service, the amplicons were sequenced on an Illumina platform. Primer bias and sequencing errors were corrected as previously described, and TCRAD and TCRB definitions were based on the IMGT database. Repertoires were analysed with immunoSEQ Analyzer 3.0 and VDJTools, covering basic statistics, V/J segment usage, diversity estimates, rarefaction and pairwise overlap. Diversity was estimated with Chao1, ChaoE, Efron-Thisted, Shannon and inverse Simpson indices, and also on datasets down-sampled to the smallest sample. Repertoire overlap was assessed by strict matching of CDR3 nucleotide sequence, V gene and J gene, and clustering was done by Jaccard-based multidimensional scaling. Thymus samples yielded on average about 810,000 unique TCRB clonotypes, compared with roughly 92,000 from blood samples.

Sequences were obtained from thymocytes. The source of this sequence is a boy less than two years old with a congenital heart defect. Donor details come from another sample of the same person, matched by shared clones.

This receptor carries the CDR3 CASSEDQHAGGSYNEQFF. At the DNA level, the sequence is TGTGCCAGCAGTGAAGACCAACACGCAGGGGGCTCCTACAATGAGCAGTTCTTC. This chain joins TRBV2 to TRBJ2-1; 7 bases in the middle match TRBD1. Trimming accounts for 1 base at V and 0 bases at J, while the number of junction bases matched to no gene is 9. Based on the germline V gene, the CDR1 and CDR2 sequences are SNHLY and FYNNEI. The CDR3 covers 18 residues, taking in both the cysteine and the phenylalanine. Of the read, only the CDR3 DNA is kept; its 54 bases are in frame from base 1.